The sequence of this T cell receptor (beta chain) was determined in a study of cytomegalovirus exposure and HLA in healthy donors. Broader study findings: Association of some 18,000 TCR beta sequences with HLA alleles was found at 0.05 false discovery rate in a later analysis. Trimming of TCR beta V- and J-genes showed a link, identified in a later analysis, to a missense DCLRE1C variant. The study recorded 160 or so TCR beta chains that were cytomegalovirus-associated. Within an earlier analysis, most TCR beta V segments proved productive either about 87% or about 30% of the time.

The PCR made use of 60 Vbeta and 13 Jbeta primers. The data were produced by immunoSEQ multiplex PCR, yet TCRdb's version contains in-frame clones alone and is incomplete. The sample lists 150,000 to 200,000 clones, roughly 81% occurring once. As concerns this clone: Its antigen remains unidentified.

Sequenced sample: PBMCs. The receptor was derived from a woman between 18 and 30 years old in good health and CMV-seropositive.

The chain's CDR3 is CASSWEDTEAFF. The CDR3 nucleotides read TGTGCCAGCAGCTGGGAGGACACTGAAGCTTTCTTT. The J gene is TRBJ1-1, the V gene TRBV5-6; no clear D. This CDR3 contains 12 residues. The V gene's germline CDR1 is SGHDT and CDR2 YYEEEE. Deletions cut 3 bases from V and 3 bases from J, with 6 bases between.